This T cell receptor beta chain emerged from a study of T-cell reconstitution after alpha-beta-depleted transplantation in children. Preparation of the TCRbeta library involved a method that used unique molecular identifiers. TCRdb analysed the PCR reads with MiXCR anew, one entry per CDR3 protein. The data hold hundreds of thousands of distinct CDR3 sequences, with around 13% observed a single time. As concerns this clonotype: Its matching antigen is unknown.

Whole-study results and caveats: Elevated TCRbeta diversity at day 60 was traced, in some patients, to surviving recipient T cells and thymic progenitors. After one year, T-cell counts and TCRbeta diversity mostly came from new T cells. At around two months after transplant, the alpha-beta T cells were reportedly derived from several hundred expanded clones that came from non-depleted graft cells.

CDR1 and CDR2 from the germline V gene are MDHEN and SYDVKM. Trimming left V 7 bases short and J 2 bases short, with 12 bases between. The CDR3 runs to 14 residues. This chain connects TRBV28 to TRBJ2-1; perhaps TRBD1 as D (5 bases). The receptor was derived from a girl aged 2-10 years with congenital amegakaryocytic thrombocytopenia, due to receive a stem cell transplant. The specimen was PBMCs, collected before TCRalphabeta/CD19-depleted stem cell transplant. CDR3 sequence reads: CASTKGLTYNEQFF. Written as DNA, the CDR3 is TGTGCCAGCACAAAGGGGCTAACCTACAATGAGCAGTTCTTC.